A selection of T cell receptor beta chains follows, all from one sample in a study of blood T cell repertoires in COVID-19. The method was immunoSEQ multiplex PCR; TCRdb's version includes in-frame clones alone and lacks a portion of them. This repertoire shows 130,000 or so clones, 80% to 90% found once; its top ten account for 5.9%. Material for sequencing was peripheral blood. These receptor sequences come from a man of 80 years or more with active or convalescent COVID-19. CDR3s include the opening cysteine and the closing phenylalanine or tryptophan. Fields, in order: clone size, D gene, V gene, J gene, CDR3 length, CDR3 DNA, CDR3 protein. The D gene is left open where the match is weak. The size of a clone is reported for some rows only, either as once, few or many, or as a class for expanded clones.

.,.,TRBV4-3,TRBJ1-4,16,TGCGCCAGCAGCCAAGATTGGCACAGGGATAATGAAAAACTGTTTTTT,CASSQDWHRDNEKLFF
.,.,TRBV28,TRBJ1-5,19,TGTGCCAGCAGTTTCCGTGCCATTCGACCCGGGGGGAGCAATCAGCCCCAGCATTTT,CASSFRAIRPGGSNQPQHF
.,TRBD1,TRBV5-1,TRBJ1-6,14,TGCGCCAGCAGCCAGGGACAGGGGGATTCACCCCTCCACTTT,CASSQGQGDSPLHF
.,.,TRBV9,TRBJ2-7,13,TGTGCCAGCAGCCTAGCTAGCGACCACGAGCAGTACTTC,CASSLASDHEQYF
.,.,TRBV6-5,TRBJ2-5,13,TGTGCCAGCAGGAGGACAGTGCAAGAGACCCAGTACTTC,CASRRTVQETQYF
.,TRBD1,TRBV27,TRBJ2-7,13,TGTGCCAGCAGTTTAACAGGGGTCCACGAGCAGTACTTC,CASSLTGVHEQYF
.,.,TRBV5-1,TRBJ1-1,13,TGCGCCAGCAGCCACTCAATGAACACTGAAGCTTTCTTT,CASSHSMNTEAFF
.,TRBD2,TRBV6-4,TRBJ2-5,14,TGTGCCAGCAGTGAGACTAGCACCCAAGAGACCCAGTACTTC,CASSETSTQETQYF
.,TRBD1,TRBV24-1,TRBJ1-4,17,TGTGCCACCAGTGAAGGGACAGGGGTTGCAACTAATGAAAAACTGTTTTTT,CATSEGTGVATNEKLFF
.,TRBD1,TRBV28,TRBJ1-1,15,TGTGCCAGCAGTACGACAGGGGGCGGAAACACTGAAGCTTTCTTT,CASSTTGGGNTEAFF
.,.,TRBV5-8,TRBJ2-5,15,TGTGCCAGCAGCTTGTACAAGCGCGGAGAAGAGACCCAGTACTTC,CASSLYKRGEETQYF
once,.,TRBV7-2,TRBJ2-4,11,TGTGCCAGCACACTTTCGGACATTCAGTACTTC,CASTLSDIQYF
.,TRBD1,TRBV7-2,TRBJ2-4,18,TGTGTCAGCAGCTTACCAGGGGGCGCGGCGGGTGCCAAAAACATTCAGTACTTC,CVSSLPGGAAGAKNIQYF
once,.,TRBV6-1,TRBJ1-1,14,TGTGCCAGCAGTGAAGCGGGGGGGCTGTCTCAAGCTTTCTTT,CASSEAGGLSQAFF
.,TRBD2,TRBV28,TRBJ2-1,15,TGTGCCAGCAGTTCTAGCGGGGGGGCCTACAATGAGCAGTTCTTC,CASSSSGGAYNEQFF
.,.,TRBV5-1,TRBJ2-3,15,TGCGCCAGCAGCTTGGGGGGCGGCCCCACAGATACGCAGTATTTT,CASSLGGGPTDTQYF
.,.,TRBV19,TRBJ2-3,15,TGTGCCAGTAGTAAGGGACTGAGCCCCACAGATACGCAGTATTTT,CASSKGLSPTDTQYF